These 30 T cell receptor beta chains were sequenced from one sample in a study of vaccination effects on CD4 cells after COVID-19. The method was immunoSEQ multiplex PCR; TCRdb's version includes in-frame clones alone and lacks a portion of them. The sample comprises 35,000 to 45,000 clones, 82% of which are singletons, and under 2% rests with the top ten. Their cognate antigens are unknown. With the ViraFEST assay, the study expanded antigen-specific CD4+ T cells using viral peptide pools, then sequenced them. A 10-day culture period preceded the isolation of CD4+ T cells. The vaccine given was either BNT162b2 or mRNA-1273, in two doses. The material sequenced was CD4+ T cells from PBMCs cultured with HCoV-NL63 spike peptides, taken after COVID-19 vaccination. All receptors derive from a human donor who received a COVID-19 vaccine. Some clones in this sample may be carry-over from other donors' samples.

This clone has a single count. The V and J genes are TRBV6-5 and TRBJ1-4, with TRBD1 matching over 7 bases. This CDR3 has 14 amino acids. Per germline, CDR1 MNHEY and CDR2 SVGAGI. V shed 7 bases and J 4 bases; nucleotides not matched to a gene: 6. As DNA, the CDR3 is TGTGCCAGCAAGGAGGGGGCCAATAATGAAAAACTGTTTTTT. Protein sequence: CASKEGANNEKLFF.

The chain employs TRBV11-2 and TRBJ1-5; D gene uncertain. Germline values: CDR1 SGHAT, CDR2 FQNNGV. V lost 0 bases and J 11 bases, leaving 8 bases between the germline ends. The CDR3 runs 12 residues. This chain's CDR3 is CASSLEGRSQHF. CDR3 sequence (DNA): TGTGCCAGCAGCTTAGAAGGGCGGTCCCAGCATTTT.

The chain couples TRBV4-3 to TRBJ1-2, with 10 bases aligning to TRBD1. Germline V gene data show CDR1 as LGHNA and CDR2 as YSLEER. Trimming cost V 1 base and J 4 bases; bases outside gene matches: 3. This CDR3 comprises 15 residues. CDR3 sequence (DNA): TGCGCCAGCAGCCAAGGACAGGGGGCTAGCTATGGCTACACCTTC. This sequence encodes CASSQGQGASYGYTF.

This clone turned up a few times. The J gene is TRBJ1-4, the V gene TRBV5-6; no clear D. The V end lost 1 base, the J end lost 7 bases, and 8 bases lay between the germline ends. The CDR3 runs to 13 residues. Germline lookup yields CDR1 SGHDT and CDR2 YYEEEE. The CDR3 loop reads CASSLSQVEKLFF. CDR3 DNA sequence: TGTGCCAGCAGCTTGTCCCAGGTTGAAAAACTGTTTTTT.

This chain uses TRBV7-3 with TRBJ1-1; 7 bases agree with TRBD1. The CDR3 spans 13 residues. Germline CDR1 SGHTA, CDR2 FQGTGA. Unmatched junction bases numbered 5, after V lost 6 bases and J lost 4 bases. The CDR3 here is CASRDQGGTEAFF. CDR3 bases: TGTGCCAGCAGGGACCAGGGGGGCACTGAAGCTTTCTTT.

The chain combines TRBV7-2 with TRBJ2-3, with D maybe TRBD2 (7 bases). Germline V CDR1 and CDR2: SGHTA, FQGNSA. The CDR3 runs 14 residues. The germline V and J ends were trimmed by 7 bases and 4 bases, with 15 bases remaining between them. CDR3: CASNGGQDADTQYF. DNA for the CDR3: TGTGCCAGCAACGGGGGGCAGGATGCAGATACGCAGTATTTT.

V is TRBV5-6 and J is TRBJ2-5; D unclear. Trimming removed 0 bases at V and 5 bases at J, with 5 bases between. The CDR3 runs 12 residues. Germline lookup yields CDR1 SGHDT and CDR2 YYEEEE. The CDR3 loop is CASSLAAETQYF. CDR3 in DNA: TGTGCCAGCAGCTTGGCGGCGGAGACCCAGTACTTC.

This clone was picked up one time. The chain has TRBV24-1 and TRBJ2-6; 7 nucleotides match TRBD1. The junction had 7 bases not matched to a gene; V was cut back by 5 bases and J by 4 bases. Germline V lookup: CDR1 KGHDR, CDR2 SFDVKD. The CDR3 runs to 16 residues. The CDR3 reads CATSGTTGTGANVLTF. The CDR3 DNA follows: TGTGCCACCAGTGGTACGACAGGGACCGGGGCCAACGTCCTGACTTTC.

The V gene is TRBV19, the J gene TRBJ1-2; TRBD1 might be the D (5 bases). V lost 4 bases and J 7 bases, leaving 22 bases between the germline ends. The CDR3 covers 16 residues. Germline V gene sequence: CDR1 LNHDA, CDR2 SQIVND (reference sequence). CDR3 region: CASSNQASGGVGGYTF. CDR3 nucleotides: TGTGCCAGTAGTAACCAAGCCTCGGGGGGAGTTGGTGGCTACACCTTC.

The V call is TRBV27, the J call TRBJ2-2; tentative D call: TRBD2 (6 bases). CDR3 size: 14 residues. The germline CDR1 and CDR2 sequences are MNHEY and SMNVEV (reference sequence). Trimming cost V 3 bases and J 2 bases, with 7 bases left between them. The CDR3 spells CASSLTRNTGELFF. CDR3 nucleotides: TGTGCCAGCAGTTTGACTAGAAACACCGGGGAGCTGTTTTTT.

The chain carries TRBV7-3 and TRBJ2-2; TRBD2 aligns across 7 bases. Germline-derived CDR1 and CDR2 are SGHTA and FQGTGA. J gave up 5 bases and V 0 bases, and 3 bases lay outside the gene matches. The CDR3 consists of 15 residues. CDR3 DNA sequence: TGTGCCAGCAGCTTAACTCAGGGAGGGACCGGGGAGCTGTTTTTT. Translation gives CASSLTQGGTGELFF.

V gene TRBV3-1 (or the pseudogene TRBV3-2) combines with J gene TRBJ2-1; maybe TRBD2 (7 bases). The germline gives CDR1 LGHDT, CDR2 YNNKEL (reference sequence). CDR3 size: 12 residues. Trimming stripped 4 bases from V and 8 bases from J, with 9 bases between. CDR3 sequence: CASSRGGHEQFF. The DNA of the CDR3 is TGTGCCAGCAGCCGGGGGGGCCATGAGCAGTTCTTC.

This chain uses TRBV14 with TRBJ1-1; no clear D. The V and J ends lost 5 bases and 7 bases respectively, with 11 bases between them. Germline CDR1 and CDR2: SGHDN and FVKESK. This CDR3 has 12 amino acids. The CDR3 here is CASSTFSFEAFF. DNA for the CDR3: TGTGCCAGCAGCACTTTCAGCTTTGAAGCTTTCTTT.

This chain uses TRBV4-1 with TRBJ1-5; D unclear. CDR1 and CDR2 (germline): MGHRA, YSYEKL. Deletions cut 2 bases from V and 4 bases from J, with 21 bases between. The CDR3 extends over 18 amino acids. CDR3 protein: CASSQWAKVYSNNQPQHF. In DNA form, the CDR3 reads TGCGCCAGCAGCCAATGGGCGAAGGTCTATAGCAATAATCAGCCCCAGCATTTT.

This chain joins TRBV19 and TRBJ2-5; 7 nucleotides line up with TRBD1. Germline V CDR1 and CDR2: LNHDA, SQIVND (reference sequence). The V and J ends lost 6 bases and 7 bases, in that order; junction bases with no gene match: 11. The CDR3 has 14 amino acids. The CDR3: CASSLGTVKGTQYF. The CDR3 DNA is TGTGCCAGTAGCCTAGGGACAGTTAAGGGGACCCAGTACTTC.

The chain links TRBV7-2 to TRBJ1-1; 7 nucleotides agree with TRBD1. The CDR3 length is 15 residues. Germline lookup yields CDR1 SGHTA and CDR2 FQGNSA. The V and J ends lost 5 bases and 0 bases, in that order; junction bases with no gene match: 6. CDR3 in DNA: TGTGCCAGCAGCAGCAGACAGGGTGTGAACACTGAAGCTTTCTTT. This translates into CASSSRQGVNTEAFF.

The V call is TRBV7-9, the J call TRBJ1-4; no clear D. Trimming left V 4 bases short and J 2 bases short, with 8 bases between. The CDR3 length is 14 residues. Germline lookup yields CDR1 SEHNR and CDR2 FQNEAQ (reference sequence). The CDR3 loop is CASSWTYTNEKLFF. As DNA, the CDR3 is TGTGCCAGCAGCTGGACGTACACTAATGAAAAACTGTTTTTT.

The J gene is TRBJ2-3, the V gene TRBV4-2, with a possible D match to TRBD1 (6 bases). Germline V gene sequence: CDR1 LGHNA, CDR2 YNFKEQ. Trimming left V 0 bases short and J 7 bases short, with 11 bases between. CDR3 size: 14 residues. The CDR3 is CASSQDTGLYTQYF. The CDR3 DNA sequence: TGTGCCAGCAGCCAAGATACAGGGCTCTATACGCAGTATTTT.

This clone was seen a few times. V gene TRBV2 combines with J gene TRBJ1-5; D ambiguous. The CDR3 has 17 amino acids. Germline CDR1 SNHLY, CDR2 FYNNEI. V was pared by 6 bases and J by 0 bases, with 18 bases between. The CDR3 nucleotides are TGTGCCAGCAGGGGGAGTAAACTTCTGAATAGCAATCAGCCCCAGCATTTT. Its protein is CASRGSKLLNSNQPQHF.

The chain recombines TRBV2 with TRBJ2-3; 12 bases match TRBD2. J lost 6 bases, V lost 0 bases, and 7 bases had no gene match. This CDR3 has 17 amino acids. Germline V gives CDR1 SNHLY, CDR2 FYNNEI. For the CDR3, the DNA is TGTGCCAGCAGTGAAGCGGTACTAGCGGGGGGTCCTGATACGCAGTATTTT. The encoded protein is CASSEAVLAGGPDTQYF.

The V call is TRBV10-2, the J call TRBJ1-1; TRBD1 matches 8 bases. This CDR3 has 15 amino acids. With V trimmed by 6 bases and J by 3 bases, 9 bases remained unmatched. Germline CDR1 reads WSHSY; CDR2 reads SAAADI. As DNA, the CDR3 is TGCGCCAGCAGCGTTATCAGGGGGCCGCACACTGAAGCTTTCTTT. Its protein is CASSVIRGPHTEAFF.

This CDR3 reads CASSLDTEAFF. DNA for the CDR3: TGTGCCAGCAGCTTGGACACTGAAGCTTTCTTT. The chain recombines TRBV5-6 with TRBJ1-1; D is ambiguous. V lost 0 bases and J lost 3, with 0 bases in between. There are 11 residues in the CDR3. Germline V lookup: CDR1 SGHDT, CDR2 YYEEEE.

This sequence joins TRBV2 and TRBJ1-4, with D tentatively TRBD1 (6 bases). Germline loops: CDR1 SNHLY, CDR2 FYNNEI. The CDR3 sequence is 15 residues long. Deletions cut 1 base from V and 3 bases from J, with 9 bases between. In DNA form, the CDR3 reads TGTGCCAGCAGTGAAGGCGGGACACCTAATGAAAAACTGTTTTTT. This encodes CASSEGGTPNEKLFF.

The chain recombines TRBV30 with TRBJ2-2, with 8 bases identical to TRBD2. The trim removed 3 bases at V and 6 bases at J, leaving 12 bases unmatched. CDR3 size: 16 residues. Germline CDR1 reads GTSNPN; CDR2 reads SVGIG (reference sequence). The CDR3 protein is CAWSLIRTSRAGELFF. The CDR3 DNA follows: TGTGCCTGGAGCCTTATTAGGACTAGCCGGGCCGGGGAGCTGTTTTTT.

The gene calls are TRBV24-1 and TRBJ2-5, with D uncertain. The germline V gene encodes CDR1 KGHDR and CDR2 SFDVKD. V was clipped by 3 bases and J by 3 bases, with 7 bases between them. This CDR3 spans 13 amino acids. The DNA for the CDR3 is TGTGCCACCAGTGATCCGCCGGAAGAGACCCAGTACTTC. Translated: CATSDPPEETQYF.

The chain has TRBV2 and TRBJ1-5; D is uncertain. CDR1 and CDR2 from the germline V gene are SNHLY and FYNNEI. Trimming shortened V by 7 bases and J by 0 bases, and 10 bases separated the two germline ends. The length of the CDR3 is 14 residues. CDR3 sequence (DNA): TGTGCCAGCAACAAAATCTATAGCAATCAGCCCCAGCATTTT. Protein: CASNKIYSNQPQHF.

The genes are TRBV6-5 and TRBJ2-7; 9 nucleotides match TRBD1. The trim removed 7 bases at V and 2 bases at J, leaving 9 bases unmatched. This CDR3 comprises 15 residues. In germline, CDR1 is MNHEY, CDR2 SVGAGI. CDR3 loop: CASTEGQGGPYEQYV. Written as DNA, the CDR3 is TGTGCCAGCACCGAGGGACAGGGAGGACCCTACGAGCAGTACGTC.

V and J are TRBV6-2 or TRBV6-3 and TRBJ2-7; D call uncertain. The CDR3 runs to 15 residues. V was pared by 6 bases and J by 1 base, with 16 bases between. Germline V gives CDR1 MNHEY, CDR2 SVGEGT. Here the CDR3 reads CASSRAGPPSYEQYV. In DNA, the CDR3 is TGTGCCAGCAGCCGGGCCGGGCCCCCTTCCTACGAGCAGTACGTC.

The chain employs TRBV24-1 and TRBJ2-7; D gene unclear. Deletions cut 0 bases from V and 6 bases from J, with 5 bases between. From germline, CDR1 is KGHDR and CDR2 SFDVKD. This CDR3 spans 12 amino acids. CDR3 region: CATSDLGVEQYF. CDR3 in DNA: TGTGCCACCAGTGATTTGGGGGTCGAGCAGTACTTC.

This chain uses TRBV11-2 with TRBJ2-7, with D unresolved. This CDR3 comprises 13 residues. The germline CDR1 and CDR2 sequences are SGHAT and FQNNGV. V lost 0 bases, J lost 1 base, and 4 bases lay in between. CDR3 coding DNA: TGTGCCAGCAGCTTAGACTTATCCTACGAGCAGTACGTC. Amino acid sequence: CASSLDLSYEQYV.